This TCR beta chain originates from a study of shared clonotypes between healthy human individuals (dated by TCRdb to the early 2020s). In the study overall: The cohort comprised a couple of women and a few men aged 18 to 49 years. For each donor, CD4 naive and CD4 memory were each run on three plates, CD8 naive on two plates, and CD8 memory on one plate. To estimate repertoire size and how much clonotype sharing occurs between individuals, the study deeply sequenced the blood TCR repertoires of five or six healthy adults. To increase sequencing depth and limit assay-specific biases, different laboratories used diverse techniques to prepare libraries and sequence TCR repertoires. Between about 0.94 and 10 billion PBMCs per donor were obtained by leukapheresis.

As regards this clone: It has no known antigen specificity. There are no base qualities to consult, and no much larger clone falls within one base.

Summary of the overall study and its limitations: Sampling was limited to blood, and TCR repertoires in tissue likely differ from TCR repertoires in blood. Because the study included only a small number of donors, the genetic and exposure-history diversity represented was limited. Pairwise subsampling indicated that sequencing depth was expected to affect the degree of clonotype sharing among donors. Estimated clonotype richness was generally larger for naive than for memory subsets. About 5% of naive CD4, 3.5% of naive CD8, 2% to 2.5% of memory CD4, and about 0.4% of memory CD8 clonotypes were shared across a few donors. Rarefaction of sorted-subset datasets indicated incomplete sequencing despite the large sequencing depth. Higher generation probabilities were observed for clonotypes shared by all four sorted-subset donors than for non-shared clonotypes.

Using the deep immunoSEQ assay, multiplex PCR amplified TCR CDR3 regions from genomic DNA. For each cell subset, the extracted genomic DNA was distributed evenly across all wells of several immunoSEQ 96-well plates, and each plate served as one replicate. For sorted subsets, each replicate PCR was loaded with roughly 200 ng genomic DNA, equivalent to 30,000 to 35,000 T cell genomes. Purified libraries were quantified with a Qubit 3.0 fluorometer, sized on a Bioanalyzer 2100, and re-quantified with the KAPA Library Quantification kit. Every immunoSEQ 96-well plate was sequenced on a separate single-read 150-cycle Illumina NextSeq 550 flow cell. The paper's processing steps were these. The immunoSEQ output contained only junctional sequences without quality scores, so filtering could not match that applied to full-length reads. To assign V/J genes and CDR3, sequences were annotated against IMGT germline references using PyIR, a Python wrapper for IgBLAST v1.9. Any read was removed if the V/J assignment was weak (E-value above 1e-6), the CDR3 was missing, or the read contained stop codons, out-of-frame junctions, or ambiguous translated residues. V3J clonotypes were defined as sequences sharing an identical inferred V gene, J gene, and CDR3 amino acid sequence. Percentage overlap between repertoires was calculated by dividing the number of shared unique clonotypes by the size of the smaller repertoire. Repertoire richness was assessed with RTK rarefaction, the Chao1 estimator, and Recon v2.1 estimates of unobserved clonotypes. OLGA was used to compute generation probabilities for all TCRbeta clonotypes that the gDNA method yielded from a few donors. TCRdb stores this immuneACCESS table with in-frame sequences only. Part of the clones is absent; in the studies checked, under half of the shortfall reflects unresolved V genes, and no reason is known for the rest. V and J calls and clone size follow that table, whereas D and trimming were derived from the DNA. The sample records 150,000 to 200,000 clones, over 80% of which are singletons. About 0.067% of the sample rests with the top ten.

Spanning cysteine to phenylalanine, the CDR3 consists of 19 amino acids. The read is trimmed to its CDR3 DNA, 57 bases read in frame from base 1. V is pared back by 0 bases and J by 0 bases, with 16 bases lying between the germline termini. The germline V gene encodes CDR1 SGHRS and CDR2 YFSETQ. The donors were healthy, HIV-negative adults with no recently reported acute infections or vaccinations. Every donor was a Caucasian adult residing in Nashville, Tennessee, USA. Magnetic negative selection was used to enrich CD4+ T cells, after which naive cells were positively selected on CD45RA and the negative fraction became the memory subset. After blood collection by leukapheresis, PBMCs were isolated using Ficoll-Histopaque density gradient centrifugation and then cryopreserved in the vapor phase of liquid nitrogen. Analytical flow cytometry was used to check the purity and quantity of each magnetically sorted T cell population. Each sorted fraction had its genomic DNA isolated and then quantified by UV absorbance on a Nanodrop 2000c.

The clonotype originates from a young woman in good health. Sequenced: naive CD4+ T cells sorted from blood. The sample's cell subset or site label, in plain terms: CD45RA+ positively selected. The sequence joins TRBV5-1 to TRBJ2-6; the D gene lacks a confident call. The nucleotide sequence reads TGCGCCAGCAGCTTGGCCTCGTCATTCATCCTCTCTGGGGCCAACGTCCTGACTTTC. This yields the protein CASSLASSFILSGANVLTF.